The 12 T cell receptor beta chains below were found in one sample sequenced in a study of shared clonotypes between healthy human individuals. Terminally differentiated effector memory CD45RA+ cells were excluded by CCR7 positive selection of CD45RO-negative cells. Here immunoSEQ multiplex PCR was the method, and the copy in TCRdb shows in-frame clones only, minus some. The table shows 2 million to 2.5 million clones, with roughly 91% occurring only once. The sample taken for sequencing was naive CD8+ T cells from PBMCs. The source of these receptors is a man aged 18-30 years in good health. Some clones in this sample may be carry-over from other donors' samples.

The rearrangement uses TRBV4-2 and TRBJ2-7; TRBD1 or TRBD2 may be the D gene (5 bases each). The CDR3 is 16 amino acids. Germline V gene data show CDR1 as LGHNA and CDR2 as YNFKEQ. Trimming shortened V by 0 bases and J by 3 bases, and 15 bases separated the two germline ends. CDR3 region: CASSQELVRDLYEQYF. CDR3 DNA: TGTGCCAGCAGCCAAGAGCTTGTCAGGGACCTCTACGAGCAGTACTTC.

This sequence joins TRBV6-1 and TRBJ1-2; D may be TRBD1 (5 bases). Trimming took 4 bases from V and 0 from J, leaving 21 bases between them. CDR1 and CDR2 (germline): MNHNS, SASEGT. CDR3 length equals 18 residues. CDR3 protein: CASSVTSTGQGPNYGYTF. DNA of the CDR3: TGTGCCAGCAGTGTCACTTCTACGGGGCAGGGCCCTAACTATGGCTACACCTTC.

The chain joins TRBV7-9 to TRBJ2-7; D perhaps matches TRBD1 (5 bases). The ends were cut back, 1 base at V and 3 bases at J, with 10 bases in the middle. CDR3 length: 14 amino acids. Germline V gene sequence: CDR1 SEHNR, CDR2 FQNEAQ (reference sequence). The CDR3 sequence: CASSLDLGHYEQYF. In DNA, the CDR3 is TGTGCCAGCAGCTTAGATCTCGGACACTACGAGCAGTACTTC. The full variable domain, rest sourced from reference TRBV7-9 and TRBJ2-7, is DTGVSQNPRHKITKRGQNVTFRCDPISEHNRLYWYRQTLGQGPEFLTYFQNEAQLEKSRLLSDRFSAERPKGSFSTLEIQRTEQGDSAMYLCASSLDLGHYEQYFGPGTRLTVT.

The chain uses TRBV5-6 and TRBJ2-7, with D possibly TRBD1 on 6 matching bases. V lost 0 bases to trimming and J lost 4 bases, with 11 bases between them. Germline V gives CDR1 SGHDT, CDR2 YYEEEE. The CDR3 loop spans 14 amino acids. CDR3 amino acids: CASSLVTGQYEQYF. CDR3 sequence (DNA): TGTGCCAGCAGCTTGGTAACAGGGCAATACGAGCAGTACTTC.

The chain has TRBV11-2 and TRBJ2-3; TRBD2 agrees at 7 bases. After removal of 5 bases from V and 3 bases from J, the junction contained 5 bases not matched to a gene. The germline V gene has CDR1 SGHAT and CDR2 FQNNGV. The CDR3 is 14 residues long. The CDR3 reads CASSPRRETDTQYF. CDR3 DNA: TGTGCCAGCAGCCCACGGCGGGAGACAGATACGCAGTATTTT. Complete variable domain (other parts from reference TRBV11-2 and TRBJ2-3): EAGVAQSPRYKIIEKRQSVAFWCNPISGHATLYWYQQILGQGPKLLIQFQNNGVVDDSQLPKDRFSAERLKGVDSTLKIQPAKLEDSAVYLCASSPRRETDTQYFGPGTRLTVL.

This chain joins TRBV10-3 and TRBJ2-3; 7 bases match TRBD2. CDR3 length: 17 amino acids. The germline gives CDR1 ENHRY, CDR2 SYGVKD. The junction had 9 bases not matched to a gene; V was cut back by 2 bases and J by 1 base. The CDR3 loop is CAISEADPSGRTDTQYF. In DNA form, the CDR3 reads TGTGCCATCAGTGAGGCCGACCCTAGCGGCCGCACAGATACGCAGTATTTT.

This chain connects TRBV4-2 to TRBJ2-7; D unresolved. The germline gives CDR1 LGHNA, CDR2 YNFKEQ. The CDR3 spans 12 residues. The V and J ends lost 1 base and 7 bases respectively, with 8 bases between them. CDR3 sequence (DNA): TGTGCCAGCAGCCAAGGGAACGGAGAGCAGTACTTC. Encoded protein: CASSQGNGEQYF.

V and J are TRBV7-9 and TRBJ2-1, with D perhaps given as TRBD1 or TRBD2 (6 bases each). The CDR3 contains 19 residues. The V and J ends lost 4 bases and 4 bases respectively, with 26 bases between them. Germline values: CDR1 SEHNR, CDR2 FQNEAQ (reference sequence). The CDR3 region is CASSSRDPGVLTTYNEQFF. The CDR3 DNA sequence: TGTGCCAGCAGCTCGCGGGACCCAGGGGTGCTGACCACGTACAATGAGCAGTTCTTC.

The chain uses TRBV10-2 and TRBJ2-2; D gene uncertain. The V and J ends lost 0 bases and 7 bases respectively, with 6 bases between them. This CDR3 is built from 13 residues. Germline V gives CDR1 WSHSY, CDR2 SAAADI. DNA for the CDR3: TGCGCCAGCAGTGAGTCTCCGGTCGGGGAGCTGTTTTTT. Translated, it gives CASSESPVGELFF.

The rearrangement joins TRBV28 to TRBJ1-5; D is perhaps TRBD1 (5 bases). The CDR3 is 14 residues long. Trimming pared 2 bases from V and 6 bases from J, leaving 11 bases between. Germline V gives CDR1 MDHEN, CDR2 SYDVKM. The CDR3 is CASSLDSVVQPQHF. The CDR3 nucleotides read TGTGCCAGCAGTTTAGACAGCGTAGTTCAGCCCCAGCATTTT.

The chain couples TRBV27 to TRBJ2-3; 8 bases are a match to TRBD2. The germline V gene encodes CDR1 MNHEY and CDR2 SMNVEV (reference sequence). The length of the CDR3 is 15 residues. V trimming: 3 bases; J trimming: 4 bases; junction bases outside the gene matches: 6. CDR3 DNA: TGTGCCAGCAGTTTCAGCGGGAGTCGCGCAGATACGCAGTATTTT. This encodes CASSFSGSRADTQYF.

The CDR3 region has the DNA TGTGCCAGCAGTTTAATCGCGGGAGCGGCCTCCACAGATACGCAGTATTTT. This translates into CASSLIAGAASTDTQYF. The chain has TRBV28 and TRBJ2-3, with TRBD2 matching over 7 bases. CDR3 length equals 17 residues. V gave up 2 bases and J gave up 2 bases; unmatched junction bases: 10. CDR1 is MDHEN and CDR2 is SYDVKM in the germline V gene.